The TCR beta chain under discussion was sequenced for a study of CD8 T cells in ankylosing spondylitis. Study results and caveats: As for the disease-linked clones, they showed a CD8+ phenotype and occurred at relatively low frequencies in peripheral blood. Some of these motif variants have turned up before, in reports on reactive arthritis synovial fluid and blood. Matched synovial fluid from ankylosing spondylitis patients was reported to be enriched for disease-linked clones.

TCRdb processed the 5' RACE reads anew with MiXCR; each CDR3 protein has one entry. Seen here are about 130,000 distinct CDR3 sequences, 7.3% observed once, and the top ten hold around 11%. In its sample, this clonotype was seen many times. Its antigen is as yet unknown. This TCR was recovered from a female donor with ankylosing spondylitis or in good health (not recorded which). Source material: blood, either unsorted or a sorted T cell fraction (not recorded which).

The CDR3 DNA reads as TGTGCCAGCACCCCCCCGGGAAGGACAGTGGAGATGAACACTGAAGCTTTCTTT. It is translated as CASTPPGRTVEMNTEAFF. This chain connects TRBV12-3 or TRBV12-4 to TRBJ1-1, with D tentatively TRBD1 (6 bases). The CDR3 is 18 residues long. Trimming took off 7 bases at V and 0 bases at J, with 24 bases between the two ends.